A selection of T cell receptor beta chains follows, all from one sample in a study of T-cell memory formation after mild COVID-19. MiXCR, applied by TCRdb to the 5' RACE reads, yields one record per CDR3 protein. There are approximately 150,000 distinct CDR3 sequences in the sample; 5.5% to 7% occur only once, and about 2.1% lies in the top ten. The sample comprised PBMCs or a T cell subset sorted from them (not recorded which). The receptors stem from an adult woman who had mild COVID-19 (a few samples of this study predate the infection). Cell type and time point are not known. CDR3s include the opening cysteine and the closing phenylalanine or tryptophan. A D gene is named only where the DNA matches it firmly. Clone size appears in some rows only: once, few, many, or a class for an expanded clone.

few | TRBJ1-2 | TRBV29-1 | NA | CSVASPPYGYTF | TGCAGCGTTGCCAGCCCCCCCTATGGCTACACCTTC
NA | TRBJ1-1 | TRBV29-1 | NA | CSVEDRDYTEAFF | TGCAGCGTTGAGGACAGAGATTACACTGAAGCTTTCTTT
many | TRBJ1-2 | TRBV12-3/TRBV12-4 | TRBD1 | CASGGTGSWYGYTF | TGTGCCAGCGGGGGGACAGGGTCCTGGTATGGCTACACCTTC
many | TRBJ2-1 | TRBV5-1 | TRBD2 | CASRDTAGVNNEQFF | TGCGCCAGCAGAGACACAGCGGGGGTGAACAATGAGCAGTTCTTC
NA | TRBJ1-2 | TRBV12-3/TRBV12-4 | NA | CASSLSRNYGYTF | TGTGCCAGCAGTTTAAGCAGGAACTATGGCTACACCTTC
many | TRBJ2-3 | TRBV5-1 | NA | CASSSYKNRDKSTDTQYF | TGCGCCAGCAGTTCCTACAAAAACCGGGACAAGAGCACAGATACGCAGTATTTT
NA | TRBJ2-3 | TRBV29-1 | NA | CSLRGVRDTQYF | TGCAGCCTTAGGGGGGTGAGGGATACGCAGTATTTT
NA | TRBJ1-1 | TRBV11-3 | NA | CASSLDPNREGTEAFF | TGTGCCAGCAGCTTAGATCCCAACAGGGAGGGCACTGAAGCTTTCTTT
few | TRBJ2-1 | TRBV24-1 | NA | CATSVSEAGEQFF | TGTGCCACCAGTGTTTCGGAGGCGGGTGAGCAGTTCTTC
NA | TRBJ1-1 | TRBV5-1 | NA | CASSAEPLGGTAFF | TGCGCCAGCAGCGCTGAACCCCTGGGCGGAACGGCTTTCTTT
NA | TRBJ1-2 | TRBV12-5 | NA | CASGLVLGRVNYGYTF | TGTGCTAGTGGTTTGGTTTTAGGCAGGGTTAACTATGGCTACACCTTC
many | TRBJ1-1 | TRBV9 | TRBD1 | CASSVETGVSTEAFF | TGTGCCAGCAGCGTAGAGACAGGGGTGAGCACTGAAGCTTTCTTT
few | TRBJ2-3 | TRBV12-3/TRBV12-4 | NA | CASTPIESGVDTQYF | TGTGCCAGCACCCCGATTGAGTCGGGAGTAGATACGCAGTATTTT
many | TRBJ2-3 | TRBV27 | NA | CASSYRRQGEADTQYF | TGTGCCAGCAGTTATAGGCGTCAGGGGGAGGCAGATACGCAGTATTTT
NA | TRBJ1-1 | TRBV18 | NA | CASSPRPQYTEAFF | TGTGCCAGCTCACCCCGACCCCAATACACTGAAGCTTTCTTT
many | TRBJ2-5 | TRBV20-1 | NA | CSAGWETQYF | TGCAGTGCCGGGTGGGAGACCCAGTACTTC
NA | TRBJ2-1 | TRBV12-3/TRBV12-4 | TRBD2 | CASRQALAGVLEQFF | TGTGCCAGCCGCCAGGCTCTAGCGGGGGTTTTGGAGCAGTTCTTC
NA | TRBJ2-1 | TRBV3-1 | NA | CASSQRGTYNEQFF | TGTGCCAGCAGCCAACGGGGAACCTACAATGAGCAGTTCTTC
few | TRBJ2-3 | TRBV28 | NA | CASSSSSQGITDTQYF | TGTGCCAGCAGTTCTTCCTCACAGGGTATCACAGATACGCAGTATTTT
many | TRBJ2-7 | TRBV27 | NA | CASSGRTVPYEQYF | TGTGCCAGTTCGGGGCGGACAGTTCCATACGAGCAGTACTTC
many | TRBJ2-7 | TRBV15 | NA | CATRRSGLYEQYF | TGTGCCACCAGACGCTCGGGGCTATACGAGCAGTACTTC
many | TRBJ1-1 | TRBV12-3/TRBV12-4 | NA | CASTTRRGETEAFF | TGTGCCAGCACCACCCGCAGGGGAGAGACTGAAGCTTTCTTT
many | TRBJ2-3 | TRBV6-2/TRBV6-3 | TRBD2 | CASSYSGAGAPDAQYF | TGTGCCAGCAGTTACTCCGGGGCGGGAGCCCCCGATGCGCAGTATTTT
many | TRBJ2-3 | TRBV4-3 | NA | CASSQGQVRTDTQYF | TGCGCCAGCAGCCAAGGACAGGTCAGAACAGATACGCAGTATTTT
many | TRBJ2-2 | TRBV2 | NA | CASSTTGTTGELFF | TGTGCCAGCTCCACGACGGGGACTACCGGGGAGCTGTTTTTT
few | TRBJ1-5 | TRBV12-3/TRBV12-4 | NA | CASSREGPQHF | TGTGCCAGCAGCCGCGAGGGGCCCCAGCATTTT
many | TRBJ2-3 | TRBV5-1 | NA | CASSLGWRPATDTQYF | TGCGCCAGCAGCTTGGGTTGGAGACCCGCAACAGATACGCAGTATTTT
many | TRBJ2-5 | TRBV3-1 | TRBD2 | CASSQYSGGFWETQYF | TGTGCCAGCAGCCAATATAGCGGGGGTTTTTGGGAGACCCAGTACTTC
many | TRBJ2-5 | TRBV5-1 | TRBD1 | CASWSHRGQGQETQYF | TGCGCCAGCTGGAGCCACCGCGGACAGGGGCAAGAGACCCAGTACTTC
once | TRBJ2-3 | TRBV3-1 | NA | CASSQDPGGLDTQYF | TGTGCCAGCAGCCAAGATCCGGGGGGCCTCGATACGCAGTATTTT
NA | TRBJ2-5 | TRBV20-1 | NA | CSARDAVGLQETQYF | TGCAGTGCTAGAGATGCGGTGGGCCTCCAAGAGACCCAGTACTTC
few | TRBJ2-7 | TRBV13 | TRBD2 | CASSLGPYLAGGLYEQYF | TGTGCCAGCAGCTTAGGACCTTATCTAGCGGGGGGCCTCTACGAGCAGTACTTC
many | TRBJ2-3 | TRBV29-1 | TRBD2 | CSVDLLAGPRDTQYF | TGCAGCGTTGACCTACTAGCGGGGCCTCGCGATACGCAGTATTTT
NA | TRBJ1-4 | TRBV29-1 | TRBD1 | CSVVGGTDQRRKLFF | TGCAGCGTTGTAGGCGGGACAGATCAAAGACGAAAACTGTTTTTT
few | TRBJ1-1 | TRBV12-3/TRBV12-4 | TRBD1 | CASSHTGQGNTEAFF | TGTGCCAGCAGCCACACCGGACAGGGTAACACTGAAGCTTTCTTT
many | TRBJ2-1 | TRBV29-1 | NA | CSVVQGVNEQFF | TGCAGCGTTGTGCAGGGTGTAAATGAGCAGTTCTTC
few | TRBJ2-7 | TRBV3-1 | TRBD1 | CASSHGGQGNDEQYF | TGTGCCAGCAGCCATGGCGGACAGGGTAACGACGAGCAGTACTTC
few | TRBJ1-2 | TRBV6-6 | NA | CAGNDRNYGYTF | TGTGCCGGTAATGACAGGAACTATGGCTACACCTTC
NA | TRBJ1-1 | TRBV9 | NA | CASSVGAGAKPEAFF | TGTGCCAGCAGCGTAGGAGCTGGGGCCAAGCCTGAAGCTTTCTTT
NA | TRBJ2-1 | TRBV5-1 | NA | CASRWAETYNEQFF | TGCGCCAGCAGGTGGGCCGAAACCTACAATGAGCAGTTCTTC
NA | TRBJ1-1 | TRBV7-8 | NA | CASSSQGFTEAFF | TGTGCCAGCAGCTCTCAGGGGTTTACTGAAGCTTTCTTT
NA | TRBJ1-4 | TRBV5-5 | NA | CASSPGTSEKLFF | TGTGCCAGCAGCCCGGGGACTTCCGAAAAACTGTTTTTT
many | TRBJ2-7 | TRBV20-1 | NA | CSARDHLGAPYEQYF | TGCAGTGCTAGAGATCACTTAGGGGCCCCCTACGAGCAGTACTTC
many | TRBJ2-1 | TRBV27 | TRBD1 | CASSAGWGQSSYNEQFF | TGTGCCAGCAGCGCTGGGTGGGGACAGTCCTCCTACAATGAGCAGTTCTTC
many | TRBJ2-7 | TRBV5-1 | TRBD1 | CASSTSGQGNEQYF | TGCGCCAGCAGCACCTCGGGACAGGGAAACGAGCAGTACTTC
few | TRBJ1-1 | TRBV18 | NA | CASSPPRVGEAFF | TGTGCCAGCTCACCGCCCAGGGTTGGAGAAGCTTTCTTT